This TCR beta chain is drawn from a study of T cell responses to AZD1222 COVID-19 vaccine. The study's findings and limits: Across spike, vaccine-associated CD4 TCRs were found, dominant at 160-218 and 743-854. As reported, nearly half of all spike-specific TCRs target variant regions that are unmutated. Donors skewed white British and female; clonal diversity was possibly underestimated. Every sample of the repertoires postdated the peak T cell response.

Clones were read by immunoSEQ multiplex PCR, and TCRdb kept only the in-frame ones, dropping some. The repertoire has about 130,000 clones, 86% of them found once; the top ten carry around 12%. As regards this clone: The antigen remains undetermined.

The CDR3 loop spans 14 amino acids. The V gene's germline CDR1 is SGHRS and CDR2 YFSETQ. The V gene end was trimmed by 5 bases and the J gene end by 6 bases; junction bases not matched to a gene: 6. V is TRBV5-1 and J is TRBJ2-2; 8 nucleotides line up with TRBD2. The TCR originated in an adult in good health. Sequencing used peripheral blood, obtained on day 0 of AZD1222 vaccination. The CDR3 DNA is TGCGCCAGCAGTCCCGCGGGGGGAGCCGGGGAGCTGTTTTTT. Translating gives CASSPAGGAGELFF.